This T cell receptor beta chain was sequenced during a study of shared clonotypes between healthy human individuals. General observations from the study: The diversity represented, both genetic and in exposure history, was limited by few donors. Memory subsets generally showed lower estimated richness than naive subsets.

As regards this clone: Its antigen is as yet unknown.

Using immunoSEQ multiplex PCR, the repertoire was profiled, and TCRdb retains in-frame clones only, with some absent. Here the sample spans around 1.6 million clones, roughly 98% being singletons. The CDR3 extends over 15 amino acids. Germline CDR1 reads SGHNT; CDR2 reads YYREEE (reference sequence). J lost 4 bases, V lost 3 bases, and 5 bases had no gene match. Healthy and HIV-negative, the adult donors had no recent acute infections or vaccinations. CD4+ cells underwent separation, giving CD45RA+ naive and CD45RA-negative memory subsets. The rearrangement uses TRBV5-4 and TRBJ2-2; 8 bases match TRBD1. Sequences were obtained from naive CD4+ T cells sorted from blood. The subset is: CD45RA+ positively selected. The receptor's source is a man in his thirties or forties in good health. The CDR3 sequence is CASSWGQESTGELFF. CDR3 nucleotides: TGTGCCAGCAGCTGGGGACAGGAATCCACCGGGGAGCTGTTTTTT.